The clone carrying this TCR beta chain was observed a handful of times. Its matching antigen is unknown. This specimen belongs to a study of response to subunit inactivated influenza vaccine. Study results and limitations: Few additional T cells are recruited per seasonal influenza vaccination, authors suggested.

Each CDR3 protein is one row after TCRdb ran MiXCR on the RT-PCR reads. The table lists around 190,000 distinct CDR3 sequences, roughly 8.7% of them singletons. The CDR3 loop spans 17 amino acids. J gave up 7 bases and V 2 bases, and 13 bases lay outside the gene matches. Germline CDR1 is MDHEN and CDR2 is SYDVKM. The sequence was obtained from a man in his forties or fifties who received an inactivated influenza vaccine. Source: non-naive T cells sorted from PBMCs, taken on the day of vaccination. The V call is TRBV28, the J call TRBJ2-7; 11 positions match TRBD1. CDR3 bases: TGTGCCAGCAGTTTAAGGACCGGGACAGGGGGTCGTGGGGAGCAGTACTTC. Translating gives CASSLRTGTGGRGEQYF.